These 13 T cell receptor beta chains came from one sample sequenced in a study of vaccination and CD4 T cells after COVID-19. Described treatment: roughly 11-day PBMC culture with coronavirus spike peptide pools or control peptides (ViraFEST assay). Oncomine TCR Beta short-read sequencing was applied to DNA from cultured CD4+ T cells. TCRdb independently ran MiXCR on the PCR reads; one entry per CDR3 protein. The sample has under 25,000 distinct CDR3 sequences; 55% are singletons. These receptors lack a known antigen. The sample consisted of CD4+ T cells from blood, cultured in vitro. The origin of the receptors is a human donor who had recovered from COVID-19.

The rearrangement uses TRBV7-2 and TRBJ2-7, with D possibly matching TRBD1 (6 bases). The CDR3 covers 15 residues. The V gene's germline CDR1 is SGHTA and CDR2 FQGNSA. Trimming took 7 bases from V and 2 from J, leaving 18 bases between them. CDR3 loop: CASNLVRGGTYEQYF. CDR3 nucleotide sequence: TGTGCCAGCAACCTAGTCAGGGGCGGAACCTACGAGCAGTACTTC.

V and J are TRBV20-1 and TRBJ2-3; D is possibly TRBD2 (6 bases). CDR1 and CDR2 from the germline V gene are DFQATT and SNEGSKA (reference sequence). The V end was cut by 4 bases, the J end by 6 bases, with 20 bases between. This CDR3 comprises 15 residues. The CDR3 bases are TGCAGTGCTATACCCCCCGGAGGGACCGGGGATACGCAGTATTTT. It specifies CSAIPPGGTGDTQYF.

This chain uses TRBV18 with TRBJ2-5, with 9 positions matching TRBD1. The CDR3 is made up of 14 amino acids. V lost 3 bases, J lost 5 bases, and 4 bases stayed unmatched. Looked up from germline, CDR1 is KGHSH and CDR2 is LQKENI. CDR3 sequence: CASSPFGQGETQYF. The CDR3 DNA sequence: TGTGCCAGCTCACCGTTCGGACAGGGGGAGACCCAGTACTTC.

This clonotype was counted only a few times. This chain uses TRBV20-1 with TRBJ1-1; 9 positions agree with TRBD1. This CDR3 has 16 amino acids. CDR1 is DFQATT, CDR2 SNEGSKA, per germline (reference sequence). V dropped 6 bases and J dropped 1; count of bases not matched to a gene: 12. CDR3 sequence reads: CSAPPGQGGGNTEAFF. The CDR3 DNA is TGCAGTGCCCCACCGGGACAGGGAGGCGGGAACACTGAAGCTTTCTTT.

V is TRBV28 and J is TRBJ2-1; TRBD1 matches at 7 bases. The length of the CDR3 is 13 residues. Trimming removed 6 bases from V and 7 bases from J; junction bases left unmatched: 6. Germline values: CDR1 MDHEN, CDR2 SYDVKM. The CDR3 nucleotides read TGTGCCAGCAGGCCACAGGGGATTAATGAGCAGTTCTTC. As protein: CASRPQGINEQFF.

The rearrangement links TRBV25-1 to TRBJ1-6, with D possibly being TRBD1 (5 bases). Germline V gene sequence: CDR1 MGHDK, CDR2 SYGVNS. The CDR3 length is 14 residues. The ends were cut back, 8 bases at V and 6 bases at J, with 14 bases in the middle. CDR3 residues: CASRGMTANSPLHF. CDR3 coding DNA: TGTGCCAGCCGGGGGATGACAGCTAATTCACCCCTCCACTTT.

The rearrangement uses TRBV19 and TRBJ1-2; 7 nucleotides align to TRBD1. This CDR3 comprises 15 residues. CDR1 is LNHDA and CDR2 is SQIVND in the germline V gene (reference sequence). V lost 2 bases and J lost 8; bases outside the gene matches: 11. The CDR3 region is CASSIRGGRGRGYTF. In DNA form, the CDR3 reads TGTGCCAGTAGTATAAGAGGGGGCAGGGGAAGGGGCTACACCTTC.

This chain joins TRBV29-1 and TRBJ2-2; a possible D gene is TRBD2 (6 bases). CDR1 and CDR2 from the germline V gene are SQVTM and ANQGSEA. V lost 5 bases and J lost 0, with 7 bases in between. The CDR3 sequence is 13 residues long. The CDR3 loop is CSVSSANTGELFF. The CDR3 nucleotides read TGCAGCGTTTCTAGCGCGAACACCGGGGAGCTGTTTTTT.

The chain carries TRBV7-9 and TRBJ2-3; the D gene is possibly TRBD2 (5 bases). CDR3 length equals 14 residues. Germline V gives CDR1 SEHNR, CDR2 FQNEAQ (reference sequence). Trimming took 10 bases from V and 2 from J, leaving 16 bases between them. The CDR3 coding sequence is TGTGCCAACCAAAAAGACTATTCCACAGATACGCAGTATTTT. Translated: CANQKDYSTDTQYF.

The chain is built from TRBV30 and TRBJ2-7; D gene unclear. The V end was cut by 3 bases, the J end by 4 bases, with 13 bases between. The CDR3 length is 13 residues. Germline values: CDR1 GTSNPN, CDR2 SVGIG (reference sequence). The DNA of the CDR3 is TGTGCCTGGAGGGTTGTAGGAGTTTACGAGCAGTACTTC. Amino acids: CAWRVVGVYEQYF.

The chain links TRBV20-1 to TRBJ2-7; D remains unclear. The V end was cut by 1 base, the J end by 0 bases, with 10 bases between. Germline V lookup: CDR1 DFQATT, CDR2 SNEGSKA (reference sequence). The CDR3 consists of 14 residues. In DNA form, the CDR3 reads TGCAGTGCTAGAGTTTCGGGCTTCTCCTACGAGCAGTACTTC. It is translated as CSARVSGFSYEQYF.

The CDR3 spells CASSMDLGLAGGNEQFF. DNA for the CDR3: TGTGCCAGTAGTATGGATCTGGGACTAGCGGGAGGAAATGAGCAGTTCTTC. J is TRBJ2-1 and V is TRBV19, with TRBD2 identical over 15 bases. The CDR3 has 17 amino acids. The J segment lost 7 bases and the V segment lost 3 bases, leaving 7 bases of the junction unmatched. Germline CDR1 is LNHDA and CDR2 is SQIVND (reference sequence). Full variable domain (outside the CDR3, taken from reference TRBV19 and TRBJ2-1): DGGITQSPKYLFRKEGQNVTLSCEQNLNHDAMYWYRQDPGQGLRLIYYSQIVNDFQKGDIAEGYSVSREKKESFPLTVTSAQKNPTAFYLCASSMDLGLAGGNEQFFGPGTRLTVL.

This clonotype was seen a handful of times. This chain joins TRBV15 and TRBJ1-6, with D perhaps matching TRBD1 (5 bases). V shed 1 base and J shed 10 bases, with 14 bases lying between them. The germline gives CDR1 LNHNV, CDR2 YYDKDF (reference sequence). This CDR3 contains 15 residues. CDR3 sequence reads: CATSRVYGGSSPLHF. CDR3 in DNA: TGTGCCACCAGCAGAGTGTACGGGGGGAGCTCACCCCTCCACTTT.